This TCR beta chain was captured in a study of blood T cell repertoires in COVID-19 (dated by TCRdb to 2019 to 2021). Looking at the study overall: Samples covering the acute and convalescent phases of COVID-19 were provided by collaborators in the United States, Italy and Spain. The material from the prospective study consisted of cDNA or gDNA derived from T cells, B-cell-depleted T cells, or PBMCs. The dataset comprised deeply sampled blood TCRbeta repertoires from subjects exposed to, actively infected with, or recovered from COVID-19. A freely available public database, intended as a resource for researchers studying the immune response to SARS-CoV-2, is where the repertoires were released. Samples were obtained from the ongoing ImmuneRACE study (first 160 participants) and from some 1,300 subjects provided by 6 global collaborators. Sample metadata almost always included a de-identified subject ID, COVID-19 status, age in years and sex. Where available, HLA class I and class II types were obtained from metadata supplied by the sample provider rather than from assay-based typing. Study-level results and caveats: The amount of clinical and demographic metadata varied by source and participant and was provided uncurated.

Collaborating institutions collected whole blood in K2EDTA tubes following their own protocols. Collaborator samples were shipped for TCRbeta analysis as frozen whole blood, isolated PBMCs, or DNA extracted from either sample type. For this clone: The antigen it binds to is not known. One base away there is no much larger clone; base qualities are not given.

The immunoSEQ Assay, a bias-controlled multiplex PCR, was used to amplify TCRbeta CDR3 regions from genomic DNA. As for the original processing: Nucleated cell counts per sample were estimated from amplification of reference gene primers within the assay. To quantify the absolute abundance of each unique TCRbeta CDR3 rearrangement, sequence reads were collapsed and filtered. For each sample, productive Simpson clonality was calculated as the square root of Simpson's diversity index over productive rearrangements. TCRdb holds this immuneACCESS table with in-frame rearrangements only. Some clones are missing; in checked studies, unresolved V genes explain under half, and the rest has no known cause. That table supplies the V and J calls and clone size; D and trimming were determined from the DNA. The sample table lists 25,000 to 35,000 clones, around 85% of them with a count of one. The biggest ten clones account for about a quarter of the sample.

Sequencing was carried out using peripheral blood. The TCR originated in a human donor with active COVID-19. The donor label of this sample is uncertain.

Here the CDR3 is given as CASSPTGVGTQYF. The base sequence is TGTGCCAGCAGCCCGACGGGTGTCGGGACCCAGTACTTC. Recombination joined TRBV9 with TRBJ2-5; no D gene is confidently identified. Spanning cysteine to phenylalanine, the CDR3 consists of 13 amino acids. Only CDR3 DNA is held: 39 bases, read in frame from base 1. CDR1 and CDR2 were assigned from the germline V gene as SGDLS and YYNGEE. Trimming at the junction amounts to 4 bases on V and 7 bases on J, and the germline ends lie 14 bases apart. The CDR3, completed at both ends by the reference TRBV9 and TRBJ2-5 genes, gives the full variable domain DSGVTQTPKHLITATGQRVTLRCSPRSGDLSVYWYQQSLDQGLQFLIQYYNGEERAKGNILERFSAQQFPDLHSELNLSSLELGDSALYFCASSPTGVGTQYFGPGTRLLVL.